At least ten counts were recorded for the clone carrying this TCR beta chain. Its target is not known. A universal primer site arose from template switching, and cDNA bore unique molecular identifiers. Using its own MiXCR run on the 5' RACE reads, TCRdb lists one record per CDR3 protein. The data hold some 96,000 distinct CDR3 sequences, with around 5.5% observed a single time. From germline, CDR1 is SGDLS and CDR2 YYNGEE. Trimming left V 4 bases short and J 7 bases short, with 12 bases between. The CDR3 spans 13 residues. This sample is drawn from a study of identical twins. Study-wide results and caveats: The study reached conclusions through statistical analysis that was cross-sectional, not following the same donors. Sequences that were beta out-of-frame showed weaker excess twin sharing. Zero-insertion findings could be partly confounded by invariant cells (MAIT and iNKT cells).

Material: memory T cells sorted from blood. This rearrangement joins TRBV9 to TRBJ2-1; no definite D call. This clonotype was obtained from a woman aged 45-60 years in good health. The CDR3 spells CASSPGHRNEQFF. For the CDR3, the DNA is TGTGCCAGCAGCCCGGGTCACCGAAATGAGCAGTTCTTC.